The T cell receptor (beta chain) described here comes from a study of T-cell memory formation after mild COVID-19. MiXCR, applied by TCRdb to the 5' RACE reads, yields one record per CDR3 protein. The data contain 470,000 or so distinct CDR3 sequences, 20% of them singletons. Germline CDR1 reads LNHNV; CDR2 reads YYDKDF (reference sequence). CDR3 length: 17 amino acids. V lost 1 base to trimming and J lost 5 bases; unmatched junction nucleotides: 12. The V and J genes are TRBV15 and TRBJ2-5; 8 bases map to TRBD2. This TCR derives from an adult woman who had mild COVID-19 (a few samples of this study predate the infection). Cell type and time point are not known. Sequencing was performed on PBMCs or a T cell subset sorted from them (not recorded which). CDR3 loop: CATSRAIAGRGAETQYF. CDR3 DNA sequence: TGTGCCACCAGCAGAGCCATAGCCGGGAGGGGGGCCGAGACCCAGTACTTC. Full variable domain (outside the CDR3, taken from reference TRBV15 and TRBJ2-5): DAMVIQNPRYQVTQFGKPVTLSCSQTLNHNVMYWYQQKSSQAPKLLFHYYDKDFNNEADTPDNFQSRRPNTSFCFLDIRSPGLGDTAMYLCATSRAIAGRGAETQYFGPGTRLLVL.